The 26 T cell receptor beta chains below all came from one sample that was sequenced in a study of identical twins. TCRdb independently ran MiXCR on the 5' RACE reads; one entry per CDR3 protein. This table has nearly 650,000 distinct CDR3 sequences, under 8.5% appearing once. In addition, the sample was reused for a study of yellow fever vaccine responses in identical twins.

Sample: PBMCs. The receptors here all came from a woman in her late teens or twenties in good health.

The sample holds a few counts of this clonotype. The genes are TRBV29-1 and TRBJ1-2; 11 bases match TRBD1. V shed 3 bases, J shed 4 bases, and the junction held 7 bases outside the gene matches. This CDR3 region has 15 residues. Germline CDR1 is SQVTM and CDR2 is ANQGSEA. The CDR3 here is CSVDMDRGPGYGYTF. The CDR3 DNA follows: TGCAGCGTTGACATGGACAGGGGGCCGGGCTATGGCTACACCTTC.

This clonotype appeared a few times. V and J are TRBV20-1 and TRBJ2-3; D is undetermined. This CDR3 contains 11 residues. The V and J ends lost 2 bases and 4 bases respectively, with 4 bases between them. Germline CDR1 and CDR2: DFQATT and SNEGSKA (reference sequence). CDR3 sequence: CSARRADTQYF. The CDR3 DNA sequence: TGCAGTGCTAGACGTGCAGATACGCAGTATTTT.

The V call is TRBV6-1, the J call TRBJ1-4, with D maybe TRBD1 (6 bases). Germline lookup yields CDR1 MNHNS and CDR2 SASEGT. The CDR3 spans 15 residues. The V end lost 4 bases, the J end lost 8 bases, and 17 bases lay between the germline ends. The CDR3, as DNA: TGTGCCAGCAGTGCCCACAGGGAGGCGAGGGAAAAACTGTTTTTT. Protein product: CASSAHREAREKLFF.

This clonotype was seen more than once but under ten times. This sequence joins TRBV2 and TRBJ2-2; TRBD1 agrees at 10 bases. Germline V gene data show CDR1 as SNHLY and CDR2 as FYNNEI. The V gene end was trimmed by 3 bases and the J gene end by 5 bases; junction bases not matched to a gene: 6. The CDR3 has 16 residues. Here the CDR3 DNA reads TGTGCCAGCAGTGATCCGGGACAGGGGTGGACCGGGGAGCTGTTTTTT. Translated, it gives CASSDPGQGWTGELFF.

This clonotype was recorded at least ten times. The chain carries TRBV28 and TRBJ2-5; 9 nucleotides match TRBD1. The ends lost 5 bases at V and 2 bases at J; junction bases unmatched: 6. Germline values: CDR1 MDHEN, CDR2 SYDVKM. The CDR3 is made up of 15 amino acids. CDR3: CASSPGQGRQETQYF. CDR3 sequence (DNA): TGTGCCAGCAGTCCCGGACAGGGGCGGCAAGAGACCCAGTACTTC.

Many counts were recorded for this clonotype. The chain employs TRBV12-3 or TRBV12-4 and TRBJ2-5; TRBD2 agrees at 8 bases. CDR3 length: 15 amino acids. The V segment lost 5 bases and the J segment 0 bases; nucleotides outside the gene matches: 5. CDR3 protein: CASSRTGGYQETQYF. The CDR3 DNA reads TGTGCCAGCAGTAGGACGGGGGGGTACCAAGAGACCCAGTACTTC.

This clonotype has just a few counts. The CDR3 loop is CASSPGLAGGSITDTQYF. The CDR3, as DNA: TGTGCCAGCAGCCCTGGGTTAGCGGGTGGGTCTATTACAGATACGCAGTATTTT. This chain links TRBV7-8 with TRBJ2-3; 7 positions match TRBD2. V dropped 5 bases and J dropped 3; count of bases not matched to a gene: 17. The CDR3 consists of 18 residues. Germline assignment: CDR1 SGHVS and CDR2 FQNEAQ.

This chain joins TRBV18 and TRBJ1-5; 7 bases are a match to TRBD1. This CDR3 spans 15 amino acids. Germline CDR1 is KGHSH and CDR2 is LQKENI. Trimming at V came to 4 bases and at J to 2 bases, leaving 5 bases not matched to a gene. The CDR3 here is CASSRNTGGNQPQHF. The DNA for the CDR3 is TGTGCCAGCTCACGAAATACAGGGGGCAATCAGCCCCAGCATTTT.

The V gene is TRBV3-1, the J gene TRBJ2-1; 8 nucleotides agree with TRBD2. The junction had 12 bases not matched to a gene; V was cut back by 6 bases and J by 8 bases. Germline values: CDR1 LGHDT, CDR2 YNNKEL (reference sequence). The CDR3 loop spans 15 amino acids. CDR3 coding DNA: TGTGCCAGCAGTTCAAGGTTTAGCGGGAAGGATGAGCAGTTCTTC. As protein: CASSSRFSGKDEQFF.

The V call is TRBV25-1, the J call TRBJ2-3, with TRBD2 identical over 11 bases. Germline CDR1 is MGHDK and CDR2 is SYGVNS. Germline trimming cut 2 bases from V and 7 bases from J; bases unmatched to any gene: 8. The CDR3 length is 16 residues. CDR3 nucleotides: TGTGCCAGCAGTGAAGGGCTAGCGGGAGGTTGGAATACGCAGTATTTT. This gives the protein CASSEGLAGGWNTQYF. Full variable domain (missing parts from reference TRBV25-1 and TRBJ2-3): EADIYQTPRYLVIGTGKKITLECSQTMGHDKMYWYQQDPGMELHLIHYSYGVNSTEKGDLSSESTVSRIRTEHFPLTLESARPSHTSQYLCASSEGLAGGWNTQYFGPGTRLTVL.

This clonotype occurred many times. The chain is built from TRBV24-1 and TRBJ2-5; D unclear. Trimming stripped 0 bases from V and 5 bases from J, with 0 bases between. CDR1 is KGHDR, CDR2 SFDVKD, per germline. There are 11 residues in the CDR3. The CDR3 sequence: CATSDLETQYF. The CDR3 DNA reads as TGTGCCACCAGTGATTTGGAGACCCAGTACTTC.

DNA of the CDR3: TGTGCCACCAGCAGAGAAGACAACACTGAAGCTTTCTTT. As protein: CATSREDNTEAFF. The chain employs TRBV15 and TRBJ1-1; D uncertain. Germline V gene sequence: CDR1 LNHNV, CDR2 YYDKDF (reference sequence). V was pared by 0 bases and J by 2 bases, with 4 bases between. CDR3 length: 13 amino acids.

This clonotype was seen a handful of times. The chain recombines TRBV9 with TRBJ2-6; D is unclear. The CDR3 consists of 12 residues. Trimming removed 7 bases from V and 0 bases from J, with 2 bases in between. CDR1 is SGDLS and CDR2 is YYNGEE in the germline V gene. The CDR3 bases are TGTGCCAGCCACTCTGGGGCCAACGTCCTGACTTTC. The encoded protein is CASHSGANVLTF.

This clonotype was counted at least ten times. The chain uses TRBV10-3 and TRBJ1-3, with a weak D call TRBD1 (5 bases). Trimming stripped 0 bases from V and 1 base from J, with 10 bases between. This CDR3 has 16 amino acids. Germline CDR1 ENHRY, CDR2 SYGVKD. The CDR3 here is CAISESTGGSGNTIYF. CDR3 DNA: TGTGCCATCAGTGAGTCGACGGGGGGTTCTGGAAACACCATATATTTT.

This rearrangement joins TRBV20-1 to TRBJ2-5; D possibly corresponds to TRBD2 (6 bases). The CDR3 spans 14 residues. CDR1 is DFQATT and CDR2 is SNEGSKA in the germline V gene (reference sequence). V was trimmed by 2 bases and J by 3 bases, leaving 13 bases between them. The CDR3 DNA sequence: TGCAGTGCTAGATGGGCTAGCGCTGAAGAGACCCAGTACTTC. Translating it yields CSARWASAEETQYF.

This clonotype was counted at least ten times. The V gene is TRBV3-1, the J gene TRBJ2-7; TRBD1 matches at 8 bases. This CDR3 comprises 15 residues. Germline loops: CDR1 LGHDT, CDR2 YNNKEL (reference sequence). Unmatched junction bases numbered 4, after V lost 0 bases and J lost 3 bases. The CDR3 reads CASSQDRQGYYEQYF. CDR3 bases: TGTGCCAGCAGCCAAGATCGACAGGGGTACTACGAGCAGTACTTC.

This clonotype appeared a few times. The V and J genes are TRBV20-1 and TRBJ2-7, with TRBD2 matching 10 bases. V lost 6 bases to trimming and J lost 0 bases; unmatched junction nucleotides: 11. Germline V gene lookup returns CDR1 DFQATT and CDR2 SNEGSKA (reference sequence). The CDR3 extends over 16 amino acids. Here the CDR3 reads CSARWGLARSSYEQYV. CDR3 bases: TGCAGTGCAAGGTGGGGACTAGCGAGGAGCTCCTACGAGCAGTACGTC.

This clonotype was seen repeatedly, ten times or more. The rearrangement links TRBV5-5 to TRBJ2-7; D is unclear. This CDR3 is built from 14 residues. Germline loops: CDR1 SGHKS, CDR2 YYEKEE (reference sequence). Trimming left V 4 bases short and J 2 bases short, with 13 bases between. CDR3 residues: CASSPDPLTYEQYV. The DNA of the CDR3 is TGTGCCAGCAGCCCCGACCCCTTAACCTACGAGCAGTACGTC.

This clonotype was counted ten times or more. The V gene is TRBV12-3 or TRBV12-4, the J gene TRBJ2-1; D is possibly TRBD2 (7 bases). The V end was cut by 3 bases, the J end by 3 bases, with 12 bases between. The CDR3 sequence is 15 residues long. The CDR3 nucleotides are TGTGCCAGCAGTTTTGGGGGGGCCAACTACAATGAGCAGTTCTTC. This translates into CASSFGGANYNEQFF.

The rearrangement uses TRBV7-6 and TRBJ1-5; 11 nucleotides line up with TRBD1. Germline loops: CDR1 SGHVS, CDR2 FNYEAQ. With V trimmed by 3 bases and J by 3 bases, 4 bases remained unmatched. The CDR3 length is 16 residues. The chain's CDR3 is CASSLGQGGINQPQHF. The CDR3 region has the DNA TGTGCCAGCAGCTTGGGACAGGGGGGCATCAATCAGCCCCAGCATTTT. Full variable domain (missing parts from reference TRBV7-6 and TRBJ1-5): GAGVSQSPRYKVTKRGQDVALRCDPISGHVSLYWYRQALGQGPEFLTYFNYEAQQDKSGLPNDRFSAERPEGSISTLTIQRTEQRDSAMYRCASSLGQGGINQPQHFGDGTRLSIL.

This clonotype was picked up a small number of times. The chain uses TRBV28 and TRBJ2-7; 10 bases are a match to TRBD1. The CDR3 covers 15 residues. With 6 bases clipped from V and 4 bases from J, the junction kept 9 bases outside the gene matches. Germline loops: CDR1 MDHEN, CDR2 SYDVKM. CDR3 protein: CASRGAGTGVYEQYF. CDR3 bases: TGTGCCAGCAGGGGTGCGGGGACAGGGGTGTACGAGCAGTACTTC. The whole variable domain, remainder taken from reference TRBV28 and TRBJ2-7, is DVKVTQSSRYLVKRTGEKVFLECVQDMDHENMFWYRQDPGLGLRLIYFSYDVKMKEKGDIPEGYSVSREKKERFSLILESASTNQTSMYLCASRGAGTGVYEQYFGPGTRLTVT.

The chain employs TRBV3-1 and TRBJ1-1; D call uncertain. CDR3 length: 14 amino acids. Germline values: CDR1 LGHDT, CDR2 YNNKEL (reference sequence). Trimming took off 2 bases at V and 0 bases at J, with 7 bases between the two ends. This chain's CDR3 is CASSQRVLNTEAFF. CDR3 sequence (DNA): TGTGCCAGCAGCCAACGCGTGTTGAACACTGAAGCTTTCTTT.

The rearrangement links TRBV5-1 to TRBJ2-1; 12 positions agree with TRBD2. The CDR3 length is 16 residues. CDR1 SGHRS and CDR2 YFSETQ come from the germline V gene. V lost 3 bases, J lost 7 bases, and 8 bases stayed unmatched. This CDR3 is CASSSRGGTSGNEQFF. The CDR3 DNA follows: TGCGCCAGCAGCTCACGTGGCGGGACTAGCGGGAATGAGCAGTTCTTC.

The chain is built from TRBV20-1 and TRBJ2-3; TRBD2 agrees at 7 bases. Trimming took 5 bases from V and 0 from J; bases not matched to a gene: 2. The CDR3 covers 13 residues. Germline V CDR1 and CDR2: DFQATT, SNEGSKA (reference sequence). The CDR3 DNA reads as TGCAGTGCTTTCGGGGGGAGCACAGATACGCAGTATTTT. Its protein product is CSAFGGSTDTQYF.

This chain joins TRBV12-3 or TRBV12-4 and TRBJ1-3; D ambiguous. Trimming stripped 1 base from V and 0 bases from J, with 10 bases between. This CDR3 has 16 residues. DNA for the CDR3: TGTGCCAGCAGTTTAGGCGGGCAAAACTCTGGAAACACCATATATTTT. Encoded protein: CASSLGGQNSGNTIYF.

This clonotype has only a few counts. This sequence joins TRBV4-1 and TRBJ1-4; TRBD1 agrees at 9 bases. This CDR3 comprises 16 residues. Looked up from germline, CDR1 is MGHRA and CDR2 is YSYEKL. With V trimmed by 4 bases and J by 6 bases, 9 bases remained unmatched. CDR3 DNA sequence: TGCGCCAGCAGCCCATTGGGGGACAGGGTCTATGAAAAACTGTTTTTT. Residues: CASSPLGDRVYEKLFF.